This TCR beta chain was found in a study of response to subunit inactivated influenza vaccine. Notes on this clonotype: Its specificity is not known.

Regarding the study as a whole: Authors suggested few new T cells are recruited by each seasonal influenza vaccination.

The CDR3 runs 17 residues. V dropped 1 base and J dropped 0 bases, with 12 bases sitting between them. Per germline, CDR1 LGHNA and CDR2 YSLEER. TCRdb used MiXCR to reprocess the RT-PCR reads, holding one entry per CDR3 protein. Of about 700,000 distinct CDR3 sequences listed, around 15% were seen once; the top ten hold around 7.6%. The chain combines TRBV4-3 with TRBJ2-2, with D unclear. Here the sequenced sample was PBMCs from blood, taken 14 days before vaccination. The receptor's source is a man aged 50 to 60 who received an inactivated influenza vaccine. The CDR3 DNA sequence: TGCGCCAGCAGCCAAGGTGTCCGCGACTCGAACACCGGGGAGCTGTTTTTT. Translation: CASSQGVRDSNTGELFF.